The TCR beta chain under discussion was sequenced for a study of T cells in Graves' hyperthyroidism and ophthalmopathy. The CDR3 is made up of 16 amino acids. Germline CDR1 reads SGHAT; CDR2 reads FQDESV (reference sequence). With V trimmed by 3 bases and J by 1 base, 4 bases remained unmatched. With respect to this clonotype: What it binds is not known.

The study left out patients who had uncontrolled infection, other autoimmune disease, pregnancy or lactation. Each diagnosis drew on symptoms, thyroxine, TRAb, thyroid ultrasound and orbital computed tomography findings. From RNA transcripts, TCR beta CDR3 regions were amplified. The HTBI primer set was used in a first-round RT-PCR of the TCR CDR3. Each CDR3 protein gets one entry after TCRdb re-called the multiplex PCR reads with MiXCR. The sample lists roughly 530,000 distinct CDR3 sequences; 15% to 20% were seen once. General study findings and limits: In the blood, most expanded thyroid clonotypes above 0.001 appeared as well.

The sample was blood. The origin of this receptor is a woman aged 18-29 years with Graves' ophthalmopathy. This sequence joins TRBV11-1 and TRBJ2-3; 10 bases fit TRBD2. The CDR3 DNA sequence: TGTGCCAGCAGCTTCGGACTAGCGGTGGGCACAGATACGCAGTATTTT. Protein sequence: CASSFGLAVGTDTQYF.